The sequence of this T cell receptor beta chain was determined in a study of cytomegalovirus exposure and HLA in healthy donors. Study-wide points: Association of a missense DCLRE1C variant with TCR beta V- and J-gene trimming was reported in a later analysis. Overall, approximately 150 TCR beta chains were annotated as cytomegalovirus-associated.

PCR was performed using 60 Vbeta and 13 Jbeta primers. Measured with immunoSEQ multiplex PCR; TCRdb has only the in-frame clones, and not every one. This sample yields under 200,000 clones, of which 80% are seen a single time; roughly 4.5% belongs to the top ten. With respect to this clone: Its matching antigen is unknown.

The sample was PBMCs. The source is a woman aged 45-60 years in good health and CMV-seropositive.

The CDR3 protein is CASSQPTTGTTEAFF. Written as DNA, the CDR3 is TGCGCCAGCAGCCAACCAACGACAGGGACCACTGAAGCTTTCTTT. V usage is TRBV4-1 and J usage is TRBJ1-1; TRBD1 agrees at 7 bases. The trim removed 2 bases at V and 4 bases at J, leaving 7 bases unmatched. Germline CDR1 and CDR2: MGHRA and YSYEKL. The CDR3 is made up of 15 amino acids.